This T cell receptor (beta chain) was captured by sequencing in a study of identical twins. CDR3 length: 13 amino acids. Trimming at V came to 8 bases and at J to 3 bases, leaving 3 bases not matched to a gene. A single record per CDR3 protein comes from TCRdb applying MiXCR to the 5' RACE reads. The data show about 690,000 distinct CDR3 sequences, 6.1% seen once. This clonotype appeared many times. No antigen is known for it. Points from the study as a whole: Abundant cord blood beta clonotypes carried fewer insertions; memory repertoires showed none. Out-of-frame TCR alpha sharing in monozygotic twins exceeded recombination model predictions.

Sequencing used naive T cells sorted from blood. The sequence came from a man between 18 and 29 years old in good health. The chain uses TRBV12-3 or TRBV12-4 and TRBJ2-7; TRBD1 agrees at 11 bases. The CDR3 bases are TGTGCCAGCGGGGGGACAGGGGGCTACGAGCAGTACTTC. It is translated as CASGGTGGYEQYF.